The clone carrying this T cell receptor (beta chain) was detected ten times or more. Its antigen is undetermined. The data were taken from a study of T cell repertoires in cytomegalovirus infection. Overall study: Evidence of both CMV infection and a matching HLA type came from public TCR beta signatures.

V was clipped by 9 bases and J by 1 base, with 12 bases between them. This CDR3 spans 14 amino acids. Germline-derived CDR1 and CDR2 are SGHVS and FQNEAQ. Study-wide results and caveats: The ex vivo response showed dominance by HLA-C-restricted CMV-specific TCR beta clonotypes. Carriers of CMV and the relevant HLA type were discriminated by public TCR beta frequency.

TCRdb recomputed calls from the reads with MiXCR, one row per CDR3 protein. The sample includes 210,000 or so distinct CDR3 sequences, around 6.6% seen only once; the top ten take 5.5% to 8%. This clonotype was obtained from a human donor in good health (CMV status not recorded). Some clones in this sample may be carry-over from other donors' samples. The sequenced sample consisted of PBMCs. The chain combines TRBV7-8 with TRBJ2-2, with a tentative D call TRBD2 (6 bases). The CDR3 here is CASEEGMNTGELFF. Written as DNA, the CDR3 is TGTGCCAGTGAGGAGGGGATGAACACCGGGGAGCTGTTTTTT.